One sample yielded the 32 T cell receptor beta chains listed below, sequenced in a study of CD8 T cells in Susac syndrome. Reverse transcription of about 0.45 to 1 ug RNA was carried out with random hexamers. TCRdb called the immunoSEQ multiplex PCR reads again in MiXCR, with one record for every CDR3 protein. The table lists about 110,000 distinct CDR3 sequences, about 95% of them singletons, with approximately 0.092% in the top ten. The sequencing input was CD4+ T cells from PBMCs. The receptor source for this set is a human donor in good health.

This rearrangement joins TRBV5-4 to TRBJ2-1; a weak D match, TRBD2 (6 bases). The CDR3 extends over 16 amino acids. V gave up 5 bases and J gave up 0 bases, with 15 bases separating them. Per germline, CDR1 SGHNT and CDR2 YYREEE (reference sequence). The CDR3, as DNA: TGTGCCAGCAGTCCTCAGGCGACTAGCTCCTACAATGAGCAGTTCTTC. Translated, it gives CASSPQATSSYNEQFF.

The V call is TRBV4-2, the J call TRBJ2-3; tentatively, D is TRBD1 (6 bases). Trimming shortened V by 1 base and J by 4 bases, and 15 bases separated the two germline ends. Per the germline V gene, CDR1 is LGHNA and CDR2 is YNFKEQ. The CDR3 has 16 amino acids. The CDR3 coding sequence is TGTGCCAGCAGCCAAGGGGACCGCAGGGGTTCAGATACGCAGTATTTT. This sequence encodes CASSQGDRRGSDTQYF.

The chain couples TRBV5-4 to TRBJ2-5, with D perhaps given as TRBD1 or TRBD2 (5 bases each). The V end was cut by 0 bases, the J end by 3 bases, with 9 bases between. In germline, CDR1 is SGHNT, CDR2 YYREEE (reference sequence). This CDR3 contains 14 residues. The CDR3 DNA sequence: TGTGCCAGCAGCTTGGTGGGGGACGAAGAGACCCAGTACTTC. It translates to CASSLVGDEETQYF.

The chain recombines TRBV7-2 with TRBJ2-3, with TRBD2 identical over 10 bases. The CDR3 length is 16 residues. V lost 1 base and J lost 6; bases outside the gene matches: 7. Germline CDR1 is SGHTA and CDR2 is FQGNSA. The CDR3 DNA is TGTGCCAGCAGCTTAGGGGCTAGCGGGAGCGTCGATACGCAGTATTTT. It specifies CASSLGASGSVDTQYF.

The chain combines TRBV15 with TRBJ2-5; no clear D gene. The V gene lost 1 base and the J gene lost 5 bases, with 14 bases spanning the gap. CDR1 is LNHNV, CDR2 YYDKDF, per germline (reference sequence). The CDR3 contains 15 residues. CDR3 loop: CATSRVSAAGETQYF. The CDR3 nucleotides are TGTGCCACCAGCAGAGTATCGGCAGCCGGGGAGACCCAGTACTTC.

The chain is built from TRBV7-9 and TRBJ2-4; 8 nucleotides match TRBD2. V shed 5 bases, J shed 0 bases, and the junction held 9 bases outside the gene matches. This CDR3 region has 17 residues. CDR1 and CDR2 from the germline V gene are SEHNR and FQNEAQ (reference sequence). The CDR3 sequence is CASSQGVLAGAKNIQYF. The CDR3, as DNA: TGTGCCAGCAGCCAAGGGGTCCTAGCGGGAGCCAAAAACATTCAGTACTTC.

The chain recombines TRBV20-1 with TRBJ1-2, with TRBD1 identical over 10 bases. Germline V gene lookup returns CDR1 DFQATT and CDR2 SNEGSKA (reference sequence). There are 14 residues in the CDR3. With 3 bases clipped from V and 5 bases from J, the junction kept 6 bases outside the gene matches. The CDR3 is CSASDRGRGYGYTF. In DNA, the CDR3 is TGCAGTGCTAGCGACAGGGGGCGAGGGTATGGCTACACCTTC.

This clonotype was seen a few times. CDR3: CASSFTGQGNQETQYF. Here the CDR3 DNA reads TGTGCCAGCAGCTTCACGGGACAGGGGAACCAAGAGACCCAGTACTTC. The chain joins TRBV7-9 to TRBJ2-5; TRBD1 aligns across 10 bases. The V gene end was trimmed by 3 bases and the J gene end by 0 bases; junction bases not matched to a gene: 4. Germline V gene lookup returns CDR1 SEHNR and CDR2 FQNEAQ (reference sequence). The CDR3 runs 16 residues.

The chain uses TRBV7-8 and TRBJ1-2; D is possibly TRBD1 (5 bases). V was trimmed by 1 base and J by 6 bases, leaving 12 bases between them. Germline V lookup: CDR1 SGHVS, CDR2 FQNEAQ. CDR3 size: 14 residues. In DNA, the CDR3 is TGTGCCAGCAGCTTAGATCGGGGGACGGATGGCTACACCTTC. Protein product: CASSLDRGTDGYTF.

This chain joins TRBV19 and TRBJ2-1; 8 bases are a match to TRBD1. The CDR3 contains 15 residues. V gave up 4 bases and J gave up 1 base; unmatched junction bases: 3. CDR1 LNHDA and CDR2 SQIVND come from the germline V gene (reference sequence). The CDR3 DNA is TGTGCCAGTAGTACACAGGGGGGATCCTACAATGAGCAGTTCTTC. This sequence encodes CASSTQGGSYNEQFF.

The chain links TRBV3-1 to TRBJ1-3; D is unresolved. The V gene lost 2 bases and the J gene lost 0 bases, with 8 bases spanning the gap. In germline, CDR1 is LGHDT, CDR2 YNNKEL (reference sequence). The CDR3 totals 15 residues. CDR3 in amino acids: CASSQSVSSGNTIYF. In nucleotides, the CDR3 is TGTGCCAGCAGCCAATCTGTTAGCTCTGGAAACACCATATATTTT.

V and J are TRBV28 and TRBJ1-1, with a possible D match to TRBD1 (6 bases). The CDR3 consists of 14 residues. Trimming removed 8 bases from V and 2 bases from J, with 15 bases in between. In germline, CDR1 is MDHEN, CDR2 SYDVKM. CDR3 nucleotides: TGTGCCAGCCTTAGACCGGGACACAACACTGAAGCTTTCTTT. This codes for CASLRPGHNTEAFF. Using reference TRBV28 and TRBJ1-1 for the parts outside the CDR3, the full variable domain is DVKVTQSSRYLVKRTGEKVFLECVQDMDHENMFWYRQDPGLGLRLIYFSYDVKMKEKGDIPEGYSVSREKKERFSLILESASTNQTSMYLCASLRPGHNTEAFFGQGTRLTVV.

The chain employs TRBV29-1 and TRBJ1-1; D gene uncertain. The CDR3 spans 15 residues. Germline V gene lookup returns CDR1 SQVTM and CDR2 ANQGSEA. The ends were cut back, 6 bases at V and 4 bases at J, with 21 bases in the middle. CDR3 loop: CSVLTLDWGTTEAFF. The CDR3 region has the DNA TGCAGCGTCCTCACGCTCGACTGGGGAACCACTGAAGCTTTCTTT.

The rearrangement uses TRBV29-1 and TRBJ2-3; tentative D call: TRBD2 (6 bases). V shed 6 bases and J shed 2 bases, with 12 bases lying between them. The CDR3 has 13 residues. CDR1 is SQVTM, CDR2 ANQGSEA, per germline. CDR3 sequence reads: CSVGRELTDTQYF. CDR3 in DNA: TGCAGCGTCGGCCGGGAGCTCACAGATACGCAGTATTTT.

This clonotype was counted a single time. The chain recombines TRBV24-1 with TRBJ2-5; D possibly uses TRBD1 or TRBD2 (5 bases each). The germline V gene has CDR1 KGHDR and CDR2 SFDVKD. V dropped 4 bases and J dropped 1 base, with 12 bases sitting between them. The CDR3 runs 15 residues. The CDR3 coding sequence is TGTGCCACCAGTGACCCCCGGGACGGCCAAGAGACCCAGTACTTC. The encoded protein is CATSDPRDGQETQYF.

J is TRBJ2-5 and V is TRBV23-1, with D perhaps matching TRBD1 or TRBD2 (6 bases each). TRBV23-1 is classed as an ORF, of uncertain function. The CDR3 is made up of 15 amino acids. V shed 0 bases and J shed 0 bases, with 8 bases lying between them. DNA of the CDR3: TGCGCCAGCAGTCAATCGGGGGGCAACCAAGAGACCCAGTACTTC. This gives the protein CASSQSGGNQETQYF.

This rearrangement joins TRBV10-3 to TRBJ1-4; 7 nucleotides align to TRBD1. CDR3 length: 13 residues. J gave up 3 bases and V 8 bases, and 3 bases lay outside the gene matches. Germline V gene lookup returns CDR1 ENHRY and CDR2 SYGVKD. The CDR3, as DNA: TGTGCCATCTCCGGGACAGCTAATGAAAAACTGTTTTTT. Residues: CAISGTANEKLFF.

The CDR3 DNA sequence: TGTGCCAGCAGCTTAGGGAGCGGGAGGGCGACAAACATTCAGTACTTC. This sequence encodes CASSLGSGRATNIQYF. The chain combines TRBV13 with TRBJ2-4; the match to TRBD2 covers 10 bases. The CDR3 has 16 residues. V trimming: 0 bases; J trimming: 6 bases; junction bases outside the gene matches: 5. Germline V gene sequence: CDR1 PRHDT, CDR2 FYEKMQ (reference sequence).

The rearrangement joins TRBV12-3 or TRBV12-4 to TRBJ2-1; D possibly uses TRBD1 or TRBD2 (5 bases each). V gave up 4 bases and J gave up 6 bases, with 16 bases separating them. The CDR3 is 15 residues long. CDR3 sequence reads: CASSSGTRSLNEQFF. DNA of the CDR3: TGTGCCAGCAGTTCAGGGACCCGGTCCCTCAATGAGCAGTTCTTC.

This rearrangement joins TRBV9 to TRBJ2-2; 12 bases agree with TRBD1. Germline CDR1 SGDLS, CDR2 YYNGEE. The CDR3 spans 15 residues. J was trimmed by 7 bases and V by 2 bases; bases with no gene match: 3. The CDR3 loop reads CASSVGTGGGGELFF. The CDR3 nucleotides are TGTGCCAGCAGCGTCGGGACAGGGGGCGGCGGGGAGCTGTTTTTT.

The DNA for the CDR3 is TGCAGTGCAGACGTGAGTGGGTCCCGGGGGAGTGAAGCTTTCTTT. The encoded protein is CSADVSGSRGSEAFF. The chain links TRBV20-1 to TRBJ1-1, with D possibly TRBD1 on 5 matching bases. Per the germline V gene, CDR1 is DFQATT and CDR2 is SNEGSKA (reference sequence). The CDR3 is 15 amino acids. V was pared by 6 bases and J by 7 bases, with 24 bases between.

This sequence joins TRBV25-1 and TRBJ1-2; D remains unclear. Germline loops: CDR1 MGHDK, CDR2 SYGVNS. CDR3 size: 14 residues. V lost 1 base and J 5 bases, leaving 11 bases between the germline ends. The chain's CDR3 is CASSESGQTYGYTF. DNA for the CDR3: TGTGCCAGCAGTGAATCCGGCCAGACGTATGGCTACACCTTC.

The chain has TRBV30 and TRBJ1-2, with no clear D. The CDR3 runs 12 residues. V gave up 4 bases and J gave up 6 bases, with 12 bases separating them. Germline-derived CDR1 and CDR2 are GTSNPN and SVGIG (reference sequence). CDR3 nucleotide sequence: TGTGCCTGGATGAGGACGGTGGATGGCTACACCTTC. Amino acids: CAWMRTVDGYTF.

The V gene is TRBV20-1, the J gene TRBJ1-2; tentative D call: TRBD1 (5 bases). Trimming removed 3 bases at V and 1 base at J, with 12 bases between. Germline CDR1 DFQATT, CDR2 SNEGSKA (reference sequence). The CDR3 has 14 amino acids. The CDR3: CSASPTALNYGYTF. CDR3 DNA sequence: TGCAGTGCTAGCCCGACAGCGCTTAACTATGGCTACACCTTC.

This clonotype occurred once. Its ends do not fully match the called genes, so a read error is possible. The chain uses TRBV5-1 and TRBJ2-3; no clear D. The germline V gene encodes CDR1 SGHRS and CDR2 YFSETQ. CDR3 length: 16 amino acids. The CDR3 loop is CASSLEAAARTDAQYF. CDR3 bases: TGCGCCAGCAGCTTGGAGGCGGCGGCCCGCACAGATGCGCAGTATTTT.

The chain combines TRBV7-2 with TRBJ2-7, with no clear D. In germline, CDR1 is SGHTA, CDR2 FQGNSA. The CDR3 is made up of 11 amino acids. Trimming pared 6 bases from V and 7 bases from J, leaving 10 bases between. CDR3 nucleotide sequence: TGTGCCAGCAGACGAGCTTGGGAGCAGTACTTC. Protein: CASRRAWEQYF.

This chain joins TRBV4-3 and TRBJ2-7; 12 bases map to TRBD2. V lost 3 bases to trimming and J lost 3 bases; unmatched junction nucleotides: 6. This CDR3 spans 16 amino acids. Germline V gene data show CDR1 as LGHNA and CDR2 as YSLEER. CDR3 sequence: CASSHLLAGGDYEQYF. The CDR3 nucleotides read TGCGCCAGCAGCCACCTACTAGCGGGAGGAGACTACGAGCAGTACTTC.

The J gene is TRBJ2-7, the V gene TRBV9; TRBD1 agrees at 12 bases. The germline CDR1 and CDR2 sequences are SGDLS and YYNGEE. This CDR3 spans 15 amino acids. Trimming at V came to 0 bases and at J to 6 bases, leaving 4 bases not matched to a gene. CDR3 sequence: CASSVEGQGASEQYF. The DNA for the CDR3 is TGTGCCAGCAGCGTAGAGGGACAGGGGGCTTCCGAGCAGTACTTC.

This chain uses TRBV27 with TRBJ1-2, with a possible D match to TRBD1 (6 bases). Germline CDR1 is MNHEY and CDR2 is SMNVEV (reference sequence). The CDR3 is 16 residues long. V was cut by 4 bases and J by 0 bases, with 15 bases left in between. The CDR3 region has the DNA TGTGCCAGCAGTTCCATGGGGGCAGGGGCTAACTATGGCTACACCTTC. Its protein product is CASSSMGAGANYGYTF.

The chain employs TRBV29-1 and TRBJ2-1, with D perhaps TRBD2 (6 bases). This CDR3 has 13 amino acids. V was clipped by 4 bases and J by 9 bases, with 16 bases between them. Germline V gene sequence: CDR1 SQVTM, CDR2 ANQGSEA. CDR3 amino acids: CSVVAGRTFEQFF. In DNA form, the CDR3 reads TGCAGCGTTGTTGCGGGGCGCACTTTTGAGCAGTTCTTC.

This clonotype occurred once. The V and J genes are TRBV3-1 and TRBJ2-7; the D is unclear. V was trimmed by 1 base and J by 6 bases, leaving 13 bases between them. Germline CDR1 reads LGHDT; CDR2 reads YNNKEL (reference sequence). The CDR3 loop spans 14 amino acids. CDR3 coding DNA: TGTGCCAGCAGCCAAGTCGTGGGGAAAAGCGAGCAGTACTTC. Its protein is CASSQVVGKSEQYF.

The chain employs TRBV30 and TRBJ2-3; 7 bases are a match to TRBD2. Germline V lookup: CDR1 GTSNPN, CDR2 SVGIG (reference sequence). The length of the CDR3 is 12 residues. V was pared by 5 bases and J by 1 base, with 0 bases of the junction left unmatched. The CDR3 loop reads CAWAGGTDTQYF. The DNA for the CDR3 is TGTGCCTGGGCGGGGGGCACAGATACGCAGTATTTT.